A single sample is the source of the 12 T cell receptor beta chains below, sequenced in a study of blood T cell repertoires in COVID-19. Libraries were prepared by immunoSEQ multiplex PCR; TCRdb keeps only in-frame clonotypes and omits some of them. Seen here are 70,000 to 100,000 clones, 55% to 80% observed once, and the top ten hold approximately 25%. The specimen was peripheral blood. The receptors stem from a woman aged 55-69 years in a cohort sampled during active or convalescent COVID-19.

The chain combines TRBV5-1 with TRBJ2-5, with 10 bases matching TRBD2. CDR1 is SGHRS and CDR2 is YFSETQ in the germline V gene. Unmatched junction bases numbered 5, after V lost 4 bases and J lost 5 bases. The CDR3 sequence is 14 residues long. The CDR3 loop is CASSRGGLAETQYF. The CDR3 bases are TGCGCCAGCAGCCGAGGGGGACTAGCGGAGACCCAGTACTTC.

The chain recombines TRBV3-1 (or the pseudogene TRBV3-2) with TRBJ1-1; weak D call: TRBD1 (6 bases). The V and J ends lost 0 bases and 4 bases respectively, with 18 bases between them. Germline lookup yields CDR1 LGHDT and CDR2 YNNKEL (reference sequence). The CDR3 totals 17 residues. The CDR3 nucleotides are TGTGCCAGCAGCCAAGAGCCATGGGCGGGGGGCATCACTGAAGCTTTCTTT. Encoded protein: CASSQEPWAGGITEAFF.

The chain carries TRBV27 and TRBJ2-1; a weak D match, TRBD2 (5 bases). The CDR3 is made up of 15 amino acids. V lost 7 bases, J lost 3 bases, and 16 bases lay in between. Germline V CDR1 and CDR2: MNHEY, SMNVEV (reference sequence). The DNA of the CDR3 is TGTGCCAGCACCCATCGGGGAAATTACTACAATGAGCAGTTCTTC. It encodes CASTHRGNYYNEQFF.

For the CDR3, the DNA is TGCGCCAGCAGCACTCACAGGGAGATGAACGAGCAGTACTTC. Its translation: CASSTHREMNEQYF. The rearrangement joins TRBV5-1 to TRBJ2-7; D possibly corresponds to TRBD1 (6 bases). V was pared by 4 bases and J by 5 bases, with 16 bases between. The germline V gene encodes CDR1 SGHRS and CDR2 YFSETQ. The CDR3 is made up of 14 amino acids. The full variable domain, completed using reference TRBV5-1 and TRBJ2-7, is KAGVTQTPRYLIKTRGQQVTLSCSPISGHRSVSWYQQTPGQGLQFLFEYFSETQRNKGNFPGRFSGRQFSNSRSEMNVSTLELGDSALYLCASSTHREMNEQYFGPGTRLTVT.

V usage is TRBV7-9 and J usage is TRBJ1-6; maybe TRBD1 (6 bases). The length of the CDR3 is 17 residues. V gave up 1 base and J gave up 6 bases, with 16 bases separating them. Germline V gene data show CDR1 as SEHNR and CDR2 as FQNEAQ (reference sequence). The CDR3 is CASSLGGGAGTNSPLHF. The CDR3 DNA reads TGTGCCAGCAGCTTAGGTGGGGGGGCCGGGACTAATTCACCCCTCCACTTT.

The rearrangement uses TRBV9 and TRBJ2-7; TRBD2 matches 11 bases. J was trimmed by 0 bases and V by 3 bases; bases with no gene match: 11. There are 18 residues in the CDR3. CDR1 and CDR2 (germline): SGDLS, YYNGEE. CDR3: CASSETGTSGDFSYEQYF. The DNA of the CDR3 is TGTGCCAGCAGCGAAACCGGGACTAGCGGCGACTTCTCCTACGAGCAGTACTTC.

This chain connects TRBV7-3 to TRBJ2-1; TRBD1 might be the D (5 bases). Trimming pared 3 bases from V and 0 bases from J, leaving 12 bases between. CDR1 and CDR2 (germline): SGHTA, FQGTGA. The CDR3 consists of 16 residues. The CDR3 DNA is TGTGCCAGCAGCTTTCAGGGCCCGAGCTCCTACAATGAGCAGTTCTTC. This translates into CASSFQGPSSYNEQFF.

This clone was found once. The rearrangement links TRBV19 to TRBJ2-3; tentative D call: TRBD1 (5 bases). V was shortened by 2 bases and J by 7 bases, with 10 bases between the two germline ends. This CDR3 spans 13 amino acids. Germline CDR1 reads LNHDA; CDR2 reads SQIVND (reference sequence). The CDR3 here is CASSITGSNTQYF. The CDR3 DNA follows: TGTGCCAGTAGTATAACAGGATCCAATACGCAGTATTTT.

The chain links TRBV6-5 to TRBJ2-7; a possible D gene is TRBD2 (7 bases). From germline, CDR1 is MNHEY and CDR2 SVGAGI. Trimming stripped 7 bases from V and 3 bases from J, with 13 bases between. The CDR3 has 13 amino acids. In nucleotides, the CDR3 is TGTGCCAGCACGAGGGGGGGCCGCTACGAGCAGTACTTC. Its protein is CASTRGGRYEQYF.

The rearrangement links TRBV30 to TRBJ1-5; 10 bases line up with TRBD1. CDR1 GTSNPN and CDR2 SVGIG come from the germline V gene (reference sequence). Losses at the gene ends were 0 bases for V and 4 bases for J; bases not matched to a gene: 9. The CDR3 contains 17 residues. The CDR3 coding sequence is TGTGCCTGGAGTGTCCGACAGGGGGCGAGGGGGAATCAGCCCCAGCATTTT. Translation gives CAWSVRQGARGNQPQHF.

The chain recombines TRBV7-9 with TRBJ2-1; TRBD2 might be the D (7 bases). Looked up from germline, CDR1 is SEHNR and CDR2 is FQNEAQ (reference sequence). The CDR3 is 14 residues long. The germline V and J ends were trimmed by 3 bases and 10 bases, with 16 bases remaining between them. The CDR3: CASSLRGLKDEQFF. The CDR3 DNA reads TGTGCCAGCAGCTTGCGGGGGCTCAAGGACGAGCAGTTCTTC. Complete variable domain (other parts from reference TRBV7-9 and TRBJ2-1): DTGVSQNPRHKITKRGQNVTFRCDPISEHNRLYWYRQTLGQGPEFLTYFQNEAQLEKSRLLSDRFSAERPKGSFSTLEIQRTEQGDSAMYLCASSLRGLKDEQFFGPGTRLTVL.

J is TRBJ2-7 and V is TRBV4-1, with 9 bases aligning to TRBD1. CDR1 is MGHRA and CDR2 is YSYEKL in the germline V gene. Losses at the gene ends were 4 bases for V and 2 bases for J; bases not matched to a gene: 6. The length of the CDR3 is 15 residues. Written as DNA, the CDR3 is TGCGCCAGCAGCCCGGGGACAGGGAAAACCTACGAGCAGTACTTC. It codes for CASSPGTGKTYEQYF.